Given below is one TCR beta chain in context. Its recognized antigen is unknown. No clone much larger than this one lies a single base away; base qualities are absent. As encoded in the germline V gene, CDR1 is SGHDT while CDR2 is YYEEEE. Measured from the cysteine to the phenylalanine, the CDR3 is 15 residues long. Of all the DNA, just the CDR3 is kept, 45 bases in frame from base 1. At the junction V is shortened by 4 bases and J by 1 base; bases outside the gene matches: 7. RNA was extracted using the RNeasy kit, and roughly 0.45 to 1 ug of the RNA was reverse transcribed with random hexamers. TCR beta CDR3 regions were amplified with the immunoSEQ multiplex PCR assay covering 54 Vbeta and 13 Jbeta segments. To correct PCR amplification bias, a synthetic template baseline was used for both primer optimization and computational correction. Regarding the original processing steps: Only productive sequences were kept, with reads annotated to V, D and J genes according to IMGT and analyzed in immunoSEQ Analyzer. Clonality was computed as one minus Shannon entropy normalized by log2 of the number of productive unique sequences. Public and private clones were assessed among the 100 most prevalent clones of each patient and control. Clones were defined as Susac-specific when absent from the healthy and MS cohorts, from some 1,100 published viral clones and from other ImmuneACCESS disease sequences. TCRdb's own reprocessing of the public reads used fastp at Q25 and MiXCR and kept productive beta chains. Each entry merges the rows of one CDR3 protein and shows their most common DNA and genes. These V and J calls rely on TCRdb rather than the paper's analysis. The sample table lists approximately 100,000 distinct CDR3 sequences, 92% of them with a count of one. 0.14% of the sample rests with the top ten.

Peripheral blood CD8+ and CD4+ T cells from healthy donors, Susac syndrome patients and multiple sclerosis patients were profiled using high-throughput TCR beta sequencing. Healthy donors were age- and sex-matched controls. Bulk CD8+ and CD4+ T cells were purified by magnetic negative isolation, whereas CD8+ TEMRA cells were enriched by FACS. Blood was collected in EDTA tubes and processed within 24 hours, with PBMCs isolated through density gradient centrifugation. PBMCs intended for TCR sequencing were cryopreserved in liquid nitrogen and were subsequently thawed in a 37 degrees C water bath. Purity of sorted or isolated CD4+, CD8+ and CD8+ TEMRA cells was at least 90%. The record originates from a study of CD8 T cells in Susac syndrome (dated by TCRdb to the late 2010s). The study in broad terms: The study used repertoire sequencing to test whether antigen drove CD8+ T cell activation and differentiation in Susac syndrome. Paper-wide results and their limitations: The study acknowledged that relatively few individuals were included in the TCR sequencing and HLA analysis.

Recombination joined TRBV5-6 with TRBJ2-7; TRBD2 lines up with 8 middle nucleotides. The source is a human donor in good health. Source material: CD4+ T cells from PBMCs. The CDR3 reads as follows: CASSPPGLGSYEQYF. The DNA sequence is TGTGCCAGCAGCCCGCCGGGACTAGGGTCCTACGAGCAGTACTTC.